This TCR beta chain came from a study of cytotoxic CD8 clonotypes in ibrutinib-treated CLL. Profiled with immunoSEQ multiplex PCR; TCRdb holds only in-frame clones, not every one. The sample lists under 300,000 clones, under 80% seen once, with over 15% in the top ten. Germline CDR1 reads SGHDT; CDR2 reads YYEEEE. V lost 2 bases and J lost 3, with 18 bases in between. The CDR3 is 16 residues long. This specimen consisted of PBMCs, obtained after 24 months of ibrutinib treatment. V is TRBV5-6 and J is TRBJ2-7; D unresolved. The TCR was taken from a human donor with chronic lymphocytic leukemia. In DNA form, the CDR3 reads TGTGCCAGCAGCTTACAGAGCTCCAGTCGTTTCTACGAGCAGTACTTC. Residues: CASSLQSSSRFYEQYF.